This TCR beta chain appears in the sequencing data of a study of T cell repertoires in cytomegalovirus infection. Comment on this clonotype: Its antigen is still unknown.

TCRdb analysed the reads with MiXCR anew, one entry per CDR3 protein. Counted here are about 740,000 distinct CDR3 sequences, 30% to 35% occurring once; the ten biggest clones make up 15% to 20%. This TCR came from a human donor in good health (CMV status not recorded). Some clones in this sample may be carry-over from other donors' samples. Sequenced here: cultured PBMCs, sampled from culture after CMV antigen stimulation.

Here the CDR3 DNA reads TGTGCCAGCAGTTACTCGAACGGTCAGCCCCAGCATTTT. Its protein is CASSYSNGQPQHF. This chain joins TRBV6-6 and TRBJ1-5, with no clear D. The CDR3 consists of 13 residues. Per germline, CDR1 MNHNY and CDR2 SVGAGI (reference sequence). The V end lost 0 bases, the J end lost 6 bases, and 6 bases lay between the germline ends.